A single sample gave rise to the 19 T cell receptor beta chains below, sequenced in a study of blood T cell repertoires in COVID-19. Repertoires were generated with immunoSEQ multiplex PCR, while TCRdb's copy carries only in-frame clones and drops some. Among 250,000 to 300,000 clones listed, over 70% were seen once. What was sequenced was peripheral blood. These receptors all come from a woman aged 65 to 85 with COVID-19, enrolled during active disease.

The rearrangement uses TRBV9 and TRBJ2-7; D might be TRBD2 (7 bases). Per the germline V gene, CDR1 is SGDLS and CDR2 is YYNGEE. The V end was cut by 4 bases, the J end by 2 bases, with 16 bases between. CDR3 length: 15 amino acids. CDR3 sequence (DNA): TGTGCCAGCAGCCCCCCGGGGGGCCTCGCCTACGAGCAGTACTTC. Protein: CASSPPGGLAYEQYF.

The chain is built from TRBV4-1 and TRBJ1-2; no clear D gene. Trimming cost V 0 bases and J 5 bases, with 10 bases left between them. CDR3 size: 14 residues. Germline V gene lookup returns CDR1 MGHRA and CDR2 YSYEKL. This CDR3 reads CASSQDGVKYGYTF. CDR3 bases: TGCGCCAGCAGCCAAGATGGAGTAAAATATGGCTACACCTTC.

This rearrangement joins TRBV2 to TRBJ2-7, with 7 bases aligning to TRBD2. The CDR3 has 15 residues. Germline V gene lookup returns CDR1 SNHLY and CDR2 FYNNEI. Trimming at V came to 4 bases and at J to 2 bases, leaving 8 bases not matched to a gene. CDR3 in DNA: TGTGCCAGCAGTGCCCGACGGGAGGTAACCTACGAGCAGTACTTC. Protein sequence: CASSARREVTYEQYF.

Remarks on this clone: It is likely a read error, because the conserved phenylalanine at the end of the CDR3 is missing. This chain joins TRBV3-1 (or the pseudogene TRBV3-2) and TRBJ1-2; D gene uncertain. V dropped 4 bases and J dropped 1 base, with 7 bases sitting between them. Germline CDR1 LGHDT, CDR2 YNNKEL (reference sequence). This CDR3 is 13 amino acids long. The CDR3 nucleotides are TGTGCCAGCAGCCCATGGAATAACTATGGCTACACCCTC. This gives the protein CASSPWNNYGYTL.

The V and J genes are TRBV7-5 and TRBJ2-7; the D call in the table, TRBD1, was not verified against the DNA. TRBV7-5 is annotated as a pseudogene. The CDR3 length is 21 residues. The CDR3 coding sequence is TGTGCCAGAAGCGACGACCGGGACAGGGGGATAACTAGCGGTAGGATCTACGAGCAGTACTTC. Translating gives CARSDDRDRGITSGRIYEQYF.

J is TRBJ1-2 and V is TRBV29-1; D is undetermined. V was cut by 3 bases and J by 0 bases, with 8 bases left in between. The CDR3 loop spans 13 amino acids. Germline loops: CDR1 SQVTM, CDR2 ANQGSEA. The CDR3 nucleotides read TGCAGCGTTGACCCCCGGTCTAACTATGGCTACACCTTC. It is translated as CSVDPRSNYGYTF.

CDR3 region: CASSLSVRDSLPYEQYF. The CDR3 region has the DNA TGTGCCAGCAGTTTATCCGTCCGGGACAGTCTACCCTACGAGCAGTACTTC. The J gene is TRBJ2-7, the V gene TRBV27; 7 bases map to TRBD1. The germline V gene encodes CDR1 MNHEY and CDR2 SMNVEV (reference sequence). V lost 0 bases, J lost 2 bases, and 10 bases stayed unmatched. The CDR3 runs to 17 residues.

The rearrangement links TRBV15 to TRBJ2-7; 8 positions agree with TRBD1. This CDR3 comprises 14 residues. From germline, CDR1 is LNHNV and CDR2 YYDKDF (reference sequence). Germline trimming cut 1 base from V and 3 bases from J; bases unmatched to any gene: 2. This CDR3 is CATSRAGQVYEQYF. As DNA, the CDR3 is TGTGCCACCAGCAGAGCGGGACAGGTCTACGAGCAGTACTTC. Based on the CDR3 plus reference TRBV15 and TRBJ2-7, the full variable domain is DAMVIQNPRYQVTQFGKPVTLSCSQTLNHNVMYWYQQKSSQAPKLLFHYYDKDFNNEADTPDNFQSRRPNTSFCFLDIRSPGLGDTAMYLCATSRAGQVYEQYFGPGTRLTVT.

The rearrangement links TRBV6-5 to TRBJ1-1, with D hard to call. The CDR3 length is 13 residues. CDR1 and CDR2 from the germline V gene are MNHEY and SVGAGI. Trimming shortened V by 9 bases and J by 5 bases, and 16 bases separated the two germline ends. CDR3 nucleotides: TGTGCCAGGGCCCGGGAGGGAGGGACTGAAGCTTTCTTT. Translating it yields CARAREGGTEAFF.

A few counts support this clone. The rearrangement uses TRBV12-5 and TRBJ1-2; TRBD1 aligns across 12 bases. CDR1 is LGHNT and CDR2 is FRNRAP in the germline V gene. The CDR3 has 16 amino acids. The ends lost 2 bases at V and 3 bases at J; junction bases unmatched: 4. The CDR3 spells CASGLWDRGRDYGYTF. CDR3 in DNA: TGTGCTAGTGGTTTGTGGGACAGGGGGCGTGACTATGGCTACACCTTC.

V and J are TRBV6-2 or TRBV6-3 and TRBJ2-7; TRBD2 matches at 9 bases. J gave up 3 bases and V 0 bases, and 6 bases lay outside the gene matches. The V gene's germline CDR1 is MNHEY and CDR2 SVGEGT. The CDR3 contains 16 residues. CDR3 DNA sequence: TGTGCCAGCAGTTACTCTCTAGCGGGAACCTACTACGAGCAGTACTTC. Translated, it gives CASSYSLAGTYYEQYF.

V and J are TRBV15 and TRBJ1-6, with D perhaps TRBD1 (5 bases). From germline, CDR1 is LNHNV and CDR2 YYDKDF (reference sequence). CDR3 length equals 15 residues. Trimming shortened V by 1 base and J by 10 bases, and 14 bases separated the two germline ends. For the CDR3, the DNA is TGTGCCACCAGCAGAGTTGGTAGGGGAAGATCACCCCTCCACTTT. It codes for CATSRVGRGRSPLHF. Based on the CDR3 plus reference TRBV15 and TRBJ1-6, the full variable domain is DAMVIQNPRYQVTQFGKPVTLSCSQTLNHNVMYWYQQKSSQAPKLLFHYYDKDFNNEADTPDNFQSRRPNTSFCFLDIRSPGLGDTAMYLCATSRVGRGRSPLHFGNGTRLTVT.

V is TRBV19 and J is TRBJ1-4; D is undetermined. The germline gives CDR1 LNHDA, CDR2 SQIVND (reference sequence). V was trimmed by 1 base and J by 4 bases, leaving 10 bases between them. The CDR3 extends over 15 amino acids. The CDR3 DNA sequence: TGTGCCAGTAGTATAGCCGACTCCAGTAATGAAAAACTGTTTTTT. It yields the protein CASSIADSSNEKLFF.

The J gene is TRBJ1-5, the V gene TRBV15; TRBD1 might be the D (5 bases). The CDR3 is 15 residues long. Trimming removed 0 bases from V and 5 bases from J, with 11 bases in between. Germline values: CDR1 LNHNV, CDR2 YYDKDF (reference sequence). For the CDR3, the DNA is TGTGCCACCAGCAGAGATGGAGGGGCCGATCAGCCCCAGCATTTT. It codes for CATSRDGGADQPQHF.

This chain connects TRBV7-8 to TRBJ2-6; perhaps TRBD1 as D (7 bases). V lost 5 bases to trimming and J lost 0 bases, with 11 bases between them. Looked up from germline, CDR1 is SGHVS and CDR2 is FQNEAQ. There are 16 residues in the CDR3. This CDR3 is CASSPRDSSGANVLTF. In nucleotides, the CDR3 is TGTGCCAGCAGCCCGCGGGACAGCTCTGGGGCCAACGTCCTGACTTTC.

The chain has TRBV3-1 (or the pseudogene TRBV3-2) and TRBJ2-1, with 7 bases identical to TRBD2. Germline V gene data show CDR1 as LGHDT and CDR2 as YNNKEL (reference sequence). J gave up 3 bases and V 2 bases, and 4 bases lay outside the gene matches. This CDR3 is 15 amino acids long. The CDR3 spells CASSQRGRVYNEQFF. The CDR3 coding sequence is TGTGCCAGCAGCCAACGAGGGAGGGTCTACAATGAGCAGTTCTTC.

The genes are TRBV7-9 and TRBJ2-7; 11 nucleotides agree with TRBD2. The CDR3 length is 13 residues. The V segment lost 7 bases and the J segment 4 bases; nucleotides outside the gene matches: 3. In germline, CDR1 is SEHNR, CDR2 FQNEAQ (reference sequence). The CDR3 nucleotides read TGTGCCAGCAAAGGGACTAGCGGTTACGAGCAGTACTTC. Its protein is CASKGTSGYEQYF.

This clone was found once. The chain links TRBV7-8 to TRBJ2-1; 7 bases line up with TRBD2. V lost 5 bases and J lost 2; bases outside the gene matches: 9. Germline V CDR1 and CDR2: SGHVS, FQNEAQ. This CDR3 is 16 amino acids long. The CDR3 sequence: CASSETRAGTYNEQFF. CDR3 bases: TGTGCCAGCAGCGAAACCAGAGCGGGAACCTACAATGAGCAGTTCTTC.

The V and J genes are TRBV4-1 and TRBJ2-7; weak D call: TRBD1 (5 bases). Trimming cost V 0 bases and J 3 bases, with 15 bases left between them. The CDR3 is 16 residues long. Per the germline V gene, CDR1 is MGHRA and CDR2 is YSYEKL. CDR3 sequence: CASSQESEGRVYEQYF. The CDR3 bases are TGCGCCAGCAGCCAAGAAAGCGAAGGCAGGGTCTACGAGCAGTACTTC.